The TCR beta chain under discussion was sequenced for a study of naive CD8 T cells in extremely preterm neonates. Trimming removed 3 bases from V and 6 bases from J, with 15 bases in between. The CDR3 has 15 residues. Germline-derived CDR1 and CDR2 are LGHNA and YSLEER. Without labor or membrane rupture, elective cesareans at roughly 35-42 weeks supplied term cord blood. Profiled with immunoSEQ multiplex PCR; TCRdb holds only in-frame clones, not every one. The data hold about 8,000 clones, with around 98% observed a single time. This receptor was obtained from a newborn in good health. Material: naive CD8+ T cells from cord blood. This sequence joins TRBV4-3 and TRBJ2-1; TRBD2 is a possible D gene (6 bases). The CDR3 sequence: CASSQPGAEGNEQFF. The DNA for the CDR3 is TGCGCCAGCAGCCAGCCCGGGGCGGAGGGCAATGAGCAGTTCTTC.